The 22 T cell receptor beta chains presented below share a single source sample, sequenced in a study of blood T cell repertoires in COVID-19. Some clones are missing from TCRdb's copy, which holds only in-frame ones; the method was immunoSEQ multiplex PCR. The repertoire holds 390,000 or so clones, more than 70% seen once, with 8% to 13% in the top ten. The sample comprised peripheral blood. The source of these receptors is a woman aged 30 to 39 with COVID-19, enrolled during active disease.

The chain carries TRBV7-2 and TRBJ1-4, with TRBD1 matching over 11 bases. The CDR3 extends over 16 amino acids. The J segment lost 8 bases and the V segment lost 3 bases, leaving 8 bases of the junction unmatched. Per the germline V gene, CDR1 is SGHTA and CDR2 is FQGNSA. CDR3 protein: CASSFFTGTGGEKLFF. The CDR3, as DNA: TGTGCCAGCAGCTTCTTTACCGGGACAGGGGGAGAAAAACTGTTTTTT.

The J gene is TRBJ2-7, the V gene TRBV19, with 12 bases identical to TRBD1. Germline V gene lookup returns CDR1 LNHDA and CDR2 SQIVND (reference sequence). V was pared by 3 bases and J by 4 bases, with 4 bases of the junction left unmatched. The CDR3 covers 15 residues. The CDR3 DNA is TGTGCCAGTAGTATGGTGGGACAGGGGGCGTACGAGCAGTACTTC. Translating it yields CASSMVGQGAYEQYF.

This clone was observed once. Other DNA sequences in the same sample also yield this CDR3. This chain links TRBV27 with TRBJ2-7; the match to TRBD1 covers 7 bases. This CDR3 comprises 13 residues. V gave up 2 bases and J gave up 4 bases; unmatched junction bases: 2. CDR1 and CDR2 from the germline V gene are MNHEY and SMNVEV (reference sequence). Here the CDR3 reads CASSLQGVYEQYF. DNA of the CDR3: TGTGCCAGCAGTTTACAGGGGGTATACGAGCAGTACTTC.

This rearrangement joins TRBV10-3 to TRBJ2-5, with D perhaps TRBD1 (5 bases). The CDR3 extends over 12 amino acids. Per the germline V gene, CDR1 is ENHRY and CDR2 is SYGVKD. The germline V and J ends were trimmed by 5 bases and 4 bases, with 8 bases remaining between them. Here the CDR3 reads CAISSGAETQYF. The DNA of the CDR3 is TGTGCCATCAGTAGTGGGGCAGAGACCCAGTACTTC.

CDR3 bases: TGTGCCAGCAGTTCAGGGGGCAGTGGGAACACTGAAGCTTTCTTT. It yields the protein CASSSGGSGNTEAFF. This rearrangement joins TRBV6-5 to TRBJ1-1; 8 bases match TRBD1. In germline, CDR1 is MNHEY, CDR2 SVGAGI. The V segment lost 4 bases and the J segment 1 base; nucleotides outside the gene matches: 5. The CDR3 totals 15 residues.

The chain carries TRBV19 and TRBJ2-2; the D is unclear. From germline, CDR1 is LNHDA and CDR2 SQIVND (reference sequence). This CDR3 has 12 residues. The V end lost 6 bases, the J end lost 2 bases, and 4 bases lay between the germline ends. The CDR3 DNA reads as TGTGCCAGTAGACACAACACCGGGGAGCTGTTTTTT. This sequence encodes CASRHNTGELFF.

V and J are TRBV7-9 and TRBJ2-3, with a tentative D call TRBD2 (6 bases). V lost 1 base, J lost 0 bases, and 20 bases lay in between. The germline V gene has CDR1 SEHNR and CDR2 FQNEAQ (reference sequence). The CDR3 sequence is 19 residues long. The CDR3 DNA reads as TGTGCCAGCAGCTTAGGGGGCGGGCGGGACCTCCTCAGCACAGATACGCAGTATTTT. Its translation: CASSLGGGRDLLSTDTQYF. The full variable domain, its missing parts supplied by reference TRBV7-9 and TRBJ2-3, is DTGVSQNPRHKITKRGQNVTFRCDPISEHNRLYWYRQTLGQGPEFLTYFQNEAQLEKSRLLSDRFSAERPKGSFSTLEIQRTEQGDSAMYLCASSLGGGRDLLSTDTQYFGPGTRLTVL.

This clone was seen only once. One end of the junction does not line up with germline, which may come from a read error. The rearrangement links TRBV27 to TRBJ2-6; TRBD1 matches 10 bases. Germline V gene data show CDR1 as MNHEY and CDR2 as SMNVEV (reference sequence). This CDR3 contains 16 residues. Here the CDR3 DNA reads TGTGCCAGCAGTCGCACGTCCGGGACAGGGGTCAACGTCCTGACTTTC. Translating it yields CASSRTSGTGVNVLTF.

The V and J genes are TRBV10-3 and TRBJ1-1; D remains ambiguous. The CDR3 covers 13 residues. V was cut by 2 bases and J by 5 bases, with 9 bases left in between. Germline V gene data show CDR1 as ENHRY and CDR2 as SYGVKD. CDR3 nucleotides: TGTGCCATCAGTGAGCGAGAGTGGACTGAAGCTTTCTTT. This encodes CAISEREWTEAFF.

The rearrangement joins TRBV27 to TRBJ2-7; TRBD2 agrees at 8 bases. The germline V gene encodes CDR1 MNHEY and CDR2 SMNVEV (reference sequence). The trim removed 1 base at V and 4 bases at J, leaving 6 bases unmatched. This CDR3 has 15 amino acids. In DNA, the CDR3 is TGTGCCAGCAGTTTATATCCGGGAGGGCCGTACGAGCAGTACTTC. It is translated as CASSLYPGGPYEQYF.

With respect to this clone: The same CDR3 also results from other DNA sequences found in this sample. The CDR3 loop reads CASSQGGGSYEQYF. CDR3 sequence (DNA): TGTGCCAGCAGCCAAGGCGGCGGCTCCTACGAGCAGTACTTC. The chain couples TRBV3-1 (or the pseudogene TRBV3-2) to TRBJ2-7; D is undetermined. Germline V lookup: CDR1 LGHDT, CDR2 YNNKEL (reference sequence). The CDR3 consists of 14 residues. Trimming took 1 base from V and 0 from J, leaving 7 bases between them.

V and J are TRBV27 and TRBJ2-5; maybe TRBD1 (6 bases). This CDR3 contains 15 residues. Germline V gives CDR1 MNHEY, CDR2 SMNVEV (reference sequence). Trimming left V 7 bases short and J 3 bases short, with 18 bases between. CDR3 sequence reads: CASKEFGGQKETQYF. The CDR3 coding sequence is TGTGCCAGCAAGGAGTTTGGGGGCCAAAAAGAGACCCAGTACTTC.

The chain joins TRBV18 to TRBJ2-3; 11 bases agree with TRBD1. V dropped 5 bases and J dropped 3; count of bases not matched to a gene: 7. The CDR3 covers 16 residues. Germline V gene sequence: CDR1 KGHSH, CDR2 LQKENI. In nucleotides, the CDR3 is TGTGCCAGCTCAGAGCCGGGGACAGGGGGGACAGATACGCAGTATTTT. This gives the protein CASSEPGTGGTDTQYF. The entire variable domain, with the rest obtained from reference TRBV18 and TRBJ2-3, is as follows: NAGVMQNPRHLVRRRGQEARLRCSPMKGHSHVYWYRQLPEEGLKFMVYLQKENIIDESGMPKERFSAEFPKEGPSILRIQQVVRGDSAAYFCASSEPGTGGTDTQYFGPGTRLTVL.

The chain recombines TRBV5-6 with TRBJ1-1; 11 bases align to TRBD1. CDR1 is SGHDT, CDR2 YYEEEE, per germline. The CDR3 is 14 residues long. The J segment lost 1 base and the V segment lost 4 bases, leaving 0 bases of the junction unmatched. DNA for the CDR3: TGTGCCAGCAGCGGACAGGGGGCGAACACTGAAGCTTTCTTT. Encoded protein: CASSGQGANTEAFF.

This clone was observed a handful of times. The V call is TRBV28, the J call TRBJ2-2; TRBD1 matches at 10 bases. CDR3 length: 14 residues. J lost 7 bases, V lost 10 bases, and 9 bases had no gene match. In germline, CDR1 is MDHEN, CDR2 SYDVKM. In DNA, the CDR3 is TGTGCCACAACGACAGGGGGCCCTATCGGGGAGCTGTTTTTT. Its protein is CATTTGGPIGELFF.

CDR3 in DNA: TGCGCCAGCAGCTTAAGACTAGCGGACTCCTACGAGCAGTACTTC. Protein sequence: CASSLRLADSYEQYF. This chain joins TRBV5-1 and TRBJ2-7; 9 nucleotides match TRBD2. The CDR3 is 15 residues long. Germline assignment: CDR1 SGHRS and CDR2 YFSETQ. V lost 2 bases, J lost 0 bases, and 3 bases stayed unmatched.

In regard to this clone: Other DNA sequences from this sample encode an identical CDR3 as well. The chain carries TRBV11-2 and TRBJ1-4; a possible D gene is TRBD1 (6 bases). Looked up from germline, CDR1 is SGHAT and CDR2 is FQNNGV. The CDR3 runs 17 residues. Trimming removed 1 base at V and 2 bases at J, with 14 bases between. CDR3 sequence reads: CASSLARGRGTNEKLFF. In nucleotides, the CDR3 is TGTGCCAGCAGCTTAGCCAGGGGACGAGGCACTAATGAAAAACTGTTTTTT.

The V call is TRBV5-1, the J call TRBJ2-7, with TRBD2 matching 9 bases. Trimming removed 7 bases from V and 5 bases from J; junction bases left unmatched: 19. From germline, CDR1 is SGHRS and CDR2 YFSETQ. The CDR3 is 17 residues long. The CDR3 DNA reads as TGCGCCAGCCCCTTAACCACGAGGGCGGGAGGGCCCCACGAGCAGTACTTC. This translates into CASPLTTRAGGPHEQYF.

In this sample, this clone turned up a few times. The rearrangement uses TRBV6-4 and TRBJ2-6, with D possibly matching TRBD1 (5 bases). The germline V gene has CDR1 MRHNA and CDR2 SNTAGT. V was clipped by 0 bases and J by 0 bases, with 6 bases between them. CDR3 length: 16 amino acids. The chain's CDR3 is CASSDSDNSGANVLTF. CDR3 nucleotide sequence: TGTGCCAGCAGTGACTCGGACAACTCTGGGGCCAACGTCCTGACTTTC.

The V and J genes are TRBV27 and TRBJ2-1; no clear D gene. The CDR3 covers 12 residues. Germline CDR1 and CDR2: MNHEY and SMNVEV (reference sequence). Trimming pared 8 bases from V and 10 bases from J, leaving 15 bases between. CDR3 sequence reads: CASPPRRCEQFF. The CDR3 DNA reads TGTGCCAGCCCCCCACGTCGGTGCGAGCAGTTCTTC.

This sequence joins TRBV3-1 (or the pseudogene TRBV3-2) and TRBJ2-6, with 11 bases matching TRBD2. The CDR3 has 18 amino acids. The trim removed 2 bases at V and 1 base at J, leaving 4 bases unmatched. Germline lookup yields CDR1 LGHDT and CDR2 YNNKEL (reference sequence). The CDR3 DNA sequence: TGTGCCAGCAGCCAACTTAGCGGGAGGGATTCTGGGGCCAACGTCCTGACTTTC. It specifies CASSQLSGRDSGANVLTF.

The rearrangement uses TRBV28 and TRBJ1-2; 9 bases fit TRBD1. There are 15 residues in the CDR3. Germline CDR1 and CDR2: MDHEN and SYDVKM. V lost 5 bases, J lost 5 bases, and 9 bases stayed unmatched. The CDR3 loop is CASSRNPGTGYGYTF. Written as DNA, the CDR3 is TGTGCCAGCAGTCGGAATCCCGGGACAGGGTATGGCTACACCTTC.